The clone carrying this T cell receptor beta chain was observed a few times. TCRdb re-analysed the 5' RACE reads in MiXCR, keeping a single row per CDR3 protein. The sample records 470,000 or so distinct CDR3 sequences, roughly 18% being singletons. This specimen belongs to a study of T-cell memory formation after mild COVID-19. This sequence was found in an adult woman who had mild COVID-19 (a few samples of this study predate the infection). Cell type and time point are not known. The sequencing input was PBMCs or a T cell subset sorted from them (not recorded which).

The CDR3 sequence: CASSQGGGSNQPQHF. CDR3 nucleotides: TGTGCCAGCAGCCAAGGGGGAGGTTCCAATCAGCCCCAGCATTTT. The rearrangement links TRBV3-1 to TRBJ1-5; D unclear. V was pared by 1 base and J by 3 bases, with 10 bases between. Germline-derived CDR1 and CDR2 are LGHDT and YNNKEL (reference sequence). The CDR3 consists of 15 residues.